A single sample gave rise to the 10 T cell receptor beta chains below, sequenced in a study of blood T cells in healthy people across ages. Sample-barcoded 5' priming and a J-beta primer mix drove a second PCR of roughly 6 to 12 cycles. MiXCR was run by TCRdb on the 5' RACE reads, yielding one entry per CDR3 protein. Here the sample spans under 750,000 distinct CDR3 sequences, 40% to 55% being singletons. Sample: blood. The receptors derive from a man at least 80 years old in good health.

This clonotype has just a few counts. The CDR3 loop is CASSLKLAGPSDEQFF. In nucleotides, the CDR3 is TGTGCCAGCAGCTTAAAACTAGCGGGGCCCTCGGATGAGCAGTTCTTC. J is TRBJ2-1 and V is TRBV7-2; TRBD2 aligns across 10 bases. J was trimmed by 8 bases and V by 2 bases; bases with no gene match: 9. Germline V lookup: CDR1 SGHTA, CDR2 FQGNSA. CDR3 length: 16 residues.

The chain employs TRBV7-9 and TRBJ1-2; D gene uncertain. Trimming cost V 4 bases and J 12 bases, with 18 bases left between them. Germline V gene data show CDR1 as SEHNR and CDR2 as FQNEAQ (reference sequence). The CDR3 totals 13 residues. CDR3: CASSSAPEPGNTF. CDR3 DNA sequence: TGTGCCAGCAGCTCAGCTCCAGAACCTGGGAACACCTTC. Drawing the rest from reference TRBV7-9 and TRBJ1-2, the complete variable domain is DTGVSQNPRHKITKRGQNVTFRCDPISEHNRLYWYRQTLGQGPEFLTYFQNEAQLEKSRLLSDRFSAERPKGSFSTLEIQRTEQGDSAMYLCASSSAPEPGNTFGSGTRLTVV.

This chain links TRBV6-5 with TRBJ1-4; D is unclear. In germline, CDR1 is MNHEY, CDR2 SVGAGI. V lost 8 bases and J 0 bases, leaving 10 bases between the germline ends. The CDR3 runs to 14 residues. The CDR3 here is CASGNAATNEKLFF. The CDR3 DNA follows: TGTGCCAGCGGTAACGCAGCAACTAATGAAAAACTGTTTTTT.

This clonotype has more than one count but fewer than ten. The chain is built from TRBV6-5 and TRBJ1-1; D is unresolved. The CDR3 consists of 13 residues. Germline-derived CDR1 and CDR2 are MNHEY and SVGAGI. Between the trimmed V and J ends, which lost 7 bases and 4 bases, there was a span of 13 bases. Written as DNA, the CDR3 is TGTGCCAGCACCTTAGATTGGGGCACTGAAGCTTTCTTT. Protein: CASTLDWGTEAFF.

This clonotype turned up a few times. This chain's CDR3 is CSAGGLAEKQETQYF. CDR3 DNA sequence: TGCAGTGCTGGAGGACTAGCGGAAAAACAAGAGACCCAGTACTTC. The chain links TRBV20-1 to TRBJ2-5, with 10 bases aligning to TRBD2. This CDR3 has 15 amino acids. With V trimmed by 5 bases and J by 2 bases, 8 bases remained unmatched. Germline loops: CDR1 DFQATT, CDR2 SNEGSKA (reference sequence).

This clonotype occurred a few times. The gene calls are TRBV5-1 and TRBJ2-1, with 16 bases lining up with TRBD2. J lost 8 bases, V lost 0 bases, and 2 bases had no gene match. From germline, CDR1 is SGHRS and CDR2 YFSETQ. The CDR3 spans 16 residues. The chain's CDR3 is CASSLVGLAGGDEQFF. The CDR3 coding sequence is TGCGCCAGCAGCTTGGTGGGACTAGCGGGAGGGGATGAGCAGTTCTTC.

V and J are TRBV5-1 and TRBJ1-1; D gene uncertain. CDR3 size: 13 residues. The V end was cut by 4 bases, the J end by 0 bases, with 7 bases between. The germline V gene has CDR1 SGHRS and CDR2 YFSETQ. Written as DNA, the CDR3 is TGCGCCAGCAGCAACCTCTTGAACACTGAAGCTTTCTTT. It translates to CASSNLLNTEAFF.

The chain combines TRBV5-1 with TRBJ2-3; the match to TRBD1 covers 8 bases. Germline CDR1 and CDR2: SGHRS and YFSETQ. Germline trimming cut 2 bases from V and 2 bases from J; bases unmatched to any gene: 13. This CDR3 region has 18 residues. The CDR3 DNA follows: TGCGCCAGCAGCTTTCCCAGCGAGACAGGGGTCTTCACAGATACGCAGTATTTT. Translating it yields CASSFPSETGVFTDTQYF.

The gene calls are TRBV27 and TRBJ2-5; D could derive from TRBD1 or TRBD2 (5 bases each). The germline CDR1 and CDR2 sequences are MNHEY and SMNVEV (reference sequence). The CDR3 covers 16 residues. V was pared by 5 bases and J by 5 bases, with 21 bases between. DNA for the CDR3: TGTGCCAGCAGTAGAATACCGGGGCTTGGCGGGGAGACCCAGTACTTC. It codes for CASSRIPGLGGETQYF.

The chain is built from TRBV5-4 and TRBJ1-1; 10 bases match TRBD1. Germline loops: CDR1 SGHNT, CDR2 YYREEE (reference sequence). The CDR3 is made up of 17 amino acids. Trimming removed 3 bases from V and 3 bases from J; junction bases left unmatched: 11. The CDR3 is CASSSRGDRGFDTEAFF. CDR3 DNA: TGTGCCAGCAGCTCTAGGGGGGACAGGGGATTTGACACTGAAGCTTTCTTT.